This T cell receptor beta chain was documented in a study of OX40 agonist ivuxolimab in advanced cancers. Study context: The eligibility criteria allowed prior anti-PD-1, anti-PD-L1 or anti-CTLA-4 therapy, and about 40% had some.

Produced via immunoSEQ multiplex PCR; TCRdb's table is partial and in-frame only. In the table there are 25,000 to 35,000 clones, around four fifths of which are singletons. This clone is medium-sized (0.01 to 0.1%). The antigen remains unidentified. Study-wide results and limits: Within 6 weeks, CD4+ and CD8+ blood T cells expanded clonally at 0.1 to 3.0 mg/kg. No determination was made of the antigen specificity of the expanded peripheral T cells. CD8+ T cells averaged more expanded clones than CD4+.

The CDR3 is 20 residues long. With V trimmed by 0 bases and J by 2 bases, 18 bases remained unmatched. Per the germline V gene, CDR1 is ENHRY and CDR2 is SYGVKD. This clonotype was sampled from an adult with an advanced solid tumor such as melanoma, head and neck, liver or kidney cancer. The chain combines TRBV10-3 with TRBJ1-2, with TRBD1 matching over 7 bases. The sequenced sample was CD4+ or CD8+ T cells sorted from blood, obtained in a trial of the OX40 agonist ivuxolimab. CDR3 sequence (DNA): TGTGCCATCAGTGAGTCAGGAGACCTACAACACGAGACAGGGAACTATGGCTACACCTTC. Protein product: CAISESGDLQHETGNYGYTF.